The source of this TCR beta chain is a study of T-cell reconstitution after alpha-beta-depleted transplantation in children. The TCRbeta library was prepared with unique molecular identifiers. TCRdb processed the PCR reads anew with MiXCR; each CDR3 protein has one entry. The table records a few hundred thousand distinct CDR3 sequences, around 19% of them present only once. This clonotype has a handful of counts. The germline V and J ends were trimmed by 5 bases and 2 bases, with 13 bases remaining between them. The CDR3 sequence is 14 residues long. CDR1 and CDR2 from the germline V gene are MNHEY and SMNVEV (reference sequence).

The starting material was PBMCs from the stem cell graft donor, obtained from the stem cell graft. The receptor was isolated from a human donor who donated a stem cell graft to a child with acute lymphoblastic leukemia. The genes are TRBV27 and TRBJ2-7; D perhaps matches TRBD1 (5 bases). In DNA, the CDR3 is TGTGCCAGCAGTGAAGCGACAGCCCCCTACGAGCAGTACTTC. Its translation is CASSEATAPYEQYF.